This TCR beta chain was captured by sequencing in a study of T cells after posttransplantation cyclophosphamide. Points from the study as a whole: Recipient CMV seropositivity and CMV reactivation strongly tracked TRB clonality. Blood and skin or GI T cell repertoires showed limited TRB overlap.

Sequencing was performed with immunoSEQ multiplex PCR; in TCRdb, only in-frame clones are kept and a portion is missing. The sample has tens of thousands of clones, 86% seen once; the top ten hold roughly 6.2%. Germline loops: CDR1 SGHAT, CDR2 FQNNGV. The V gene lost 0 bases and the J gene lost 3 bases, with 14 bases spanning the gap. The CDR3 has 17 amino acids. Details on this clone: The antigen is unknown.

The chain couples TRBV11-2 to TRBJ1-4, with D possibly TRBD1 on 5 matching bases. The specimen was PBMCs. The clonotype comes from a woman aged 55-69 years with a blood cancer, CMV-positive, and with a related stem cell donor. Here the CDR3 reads CASSLDIQGEANEKLFF. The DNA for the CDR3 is TGTGCCAGCAGCTTAGATATTCAGGGCGAGGCTAATGAAAAACTGTTTTTT.